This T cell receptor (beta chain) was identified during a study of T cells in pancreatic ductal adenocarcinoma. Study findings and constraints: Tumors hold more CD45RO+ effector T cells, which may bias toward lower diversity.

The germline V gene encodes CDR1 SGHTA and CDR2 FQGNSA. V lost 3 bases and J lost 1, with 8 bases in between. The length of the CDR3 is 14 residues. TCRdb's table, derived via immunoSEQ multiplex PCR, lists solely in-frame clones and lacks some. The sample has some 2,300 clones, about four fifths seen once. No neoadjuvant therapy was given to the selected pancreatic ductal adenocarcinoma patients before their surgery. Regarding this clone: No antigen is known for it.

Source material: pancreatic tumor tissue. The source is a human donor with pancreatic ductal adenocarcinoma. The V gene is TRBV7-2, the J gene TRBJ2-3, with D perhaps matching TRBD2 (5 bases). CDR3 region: CASSFAEGTDTQYF. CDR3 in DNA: TGTGCCAGCAGCTTTGCGGAGGGCACAGATACGCAGTATTTT.